A single sample gave rise to the 27 T cell receptor beta chains below, sequenced in a study of persistence of HIV-infected CD4 T cells. This was the immunoSEQ version 4 assay in survey mode. Measured with immunoSEQ multiplex PCR; TCRdb has only the in-frame clones, and not every one. The table shows tens of thousands of clones, with around 82% occurring only once. Cells were stimulated with overlapping HIV-1 Gag 15-mer peptides. CD40L-negative CD69-negative CD45RO-high memory CD4+ T cells were sorted as populations depleted of antigen-responding cells. Their antigen targets remain unknown. The sample consisted of CD4+ T cells sorted from PBMCs after approximately 19-hour stimulation, taken from a patient who received antiretroviral therapy. Receptors were obtained from an adult man with HIV who was CMV-seropositive.

Comments on this clone: Other nucleotide sequences in the sample specify the same CDR3. This sequence joins TRBV10-3 and TRBJ1-3; D is unresolved. The V and J ends lost 0 bases and 0 bases respectively, with 9 bases between them. There are 16 residues in the CDR3. Per germline, CDR1 ENHRY and CDR2 SYGVKD. This CDR3 is CAISESDGYSGNTIYF. DNA of the CDR3: TGTGCCATCAGTGAGTCGGACGGATACTCTGGAAACACCATATATTTT.

V usage is TRBV14 and J usage is TRBJ1-1; no clear D gene. The CDR3 is 13 amino acids. Trimming took 4 bases from V and 3 from J, leaving 9 bases between them. Germline CDR1 is SGHDN and CDR2 is FVKESK. The CDR3 bases are TGTGCCAGCAGCCCCCACCGGGACACTGAAGCTTTCTTT. Translated, it gives CASSPHRDTEAFF.

This sequence joins TRBV10-3 and TRBJ2-7; 7 bases are a match to TRBD2. The CDR3 is made up of 16 amino acids. Germline V gives CDR1 ENHRY, CDR2 SYGVKD. V was clipped by 0 bases and J by 0 bases; unmatched bases: 5. This CDR3 is CAISESGGWDSYEQYF. The CDR3 DNA follows: TGTGCCATCAGTGAGTCGGGAGGGTGGGACTCCTACGAGCAGTACTTC.

In its sample, this clone was seen once. The chain links TRBV2 to TRBJ1-5; 7 bases match TRBD1. From germline, CDR1 is SNHLY and CDR2 FYNNEI. The CDR3 is 13 residues long. J lost 3 bases, V lost 10 bases, and 6 bases had no gene match. DNA for the CDR3: TGTGCCAAAGGACAGGAGTTCAATCAGCCCCAGCATTTT. Protein product: CAKGQEFNQPQHF.

The chain links TRBV10-1 to TRBJ2-7; tentatively, D is TRBD1 or TRBD2 (6 bases each). The CDR3 spans 14 residues. Germline V lookup: CDR1 WNHNN, CDR2 SYGVQD (reference sequence). V was trimmed by 7 bases and J by 2 bases, leaving 15 bases between them. The CDR3 loop is CASTPGGTTYEQYF. The CDR3 region has the DNA TGCGCCAGCACCCCGGGCGGGACAACCTACGAGCAGTACTTC.

The chain combines TRBV2 with TRBJ1-1; the match to TRBD1 covers 9 bases. This CDR3 contains 14 residues. Germline lookup yields CDR1 SNHLY and CDR2 FYNNEI. The trim removed 7 bases at V and 4 bases at J, leaving 7 bases unmatched. Here the CDR3 reads CASILQGAGTEAFF. For the CDR3, the DNA is TGTGCCAGCATTTTACAGGGGGCTGGCACTGAAGCTTTCTTT.

The V gene is TRBV29-1, the J gene TRBJ1-1; tentative D call: TRBD1 (5 bases). CDR3 length equals 12 residues. V dropped 4 bases and J dropped 6 bases, with 12 bases sitting between them. Germline-derived CDR1 and CDR2 are SQVTM and ANQGSEA. DNA for the CDR3: TGCAGCGTTGTGGGGGGACCCGCTGAAGCTTTCTTT. Protein sequence: CSVVGGPAEAFF. The entire variable domain, with the rest obtained from reference TRBV29-1 and TRBJ1-1, is as follows: SAVISQKPSRDICQRGTSLTIQCQVDSQVTMMFWYRQQPGQSLTLIATANQGSEATYESGFVIDKFPISRPNLTFSTLTVSNMSPEDSSIYLCSVVGGPAEAFFGQGTRLTVV.

The rearrangement links TRBV28 to TRBJ1-2, with D hard to call. The germline V gene encodes CDR1 MDHEN and CDR2 SYDVKM. Trimming left V 8 bases short and J 4 bases short, with 17 bases between. The CDR3 is made up of 14 amino acids. The CDR3 here is CASGVFGPSYGYTF. For the CDR3, the DNA is TGTGCCAGCGGGGTCTTTGGGCCCAGCTATGGCTACACCTTC.

The chain uses TRBV9 and TRBJ2-3; 7 bases fit TRBD1. CDR1 SGDLS and CDR2 YYNGEE come from the germline V gene. V was pared by 2 bases and J by 4 bases, with 4 bases of the junction left unmatched. CDR3 length equals 14 residues. The chain's CDR3 is CASSVGTASDTQYF. In DNA, the CDR3 is TGTGCCAGCAGCGTGGGGACAGCCTCAGATACGCAGTATTTT.

This clone was observed a few times. The genes are TRBV7-9 and TRBJ1-2, with D unresolved. The CDR3 runs to 17 residues. The germline CDR1 and CDR2 sequences are SEHNR and FQNEAQ (reference sequence). V was shortened by 1 base and J by 0 bases, with 15 bases between the two germline ends. Here the CDR3 reads CASSLEREPGSNYGYTF. CDR3 sequence (DNA): TGTGCCAGCAGCTTAGAAAGGGAACCAGGATCTAACTATGGCTACACCTTC.

This clone was observed once. The chain has TRBV4-2 and TRBJ2-3; 9 bases align to TRBD2. V lost 0 bases and J lost 3; bases outside the gene matches: 7. Germline lookup yields CDR1 LGHNA and CDR2 YNFKEQ. CDR3 length: 17 amino acids. The CDR3 region has the DNA TGTGCCAGCAGCCAAGATTTAGGACTAGCGAGAACAGATACGCAGTATTTT. It yields the protein CASSQDLGLARTDTQYF.

Only a few counts were recorded for this clone. This sequence joins TRBV6-5 and TRBJ1-5; D uncertain. The CDR3 is 15 residues long. The germline CDR1 and CDR2 sequences are MNHEY and SVGAGI. V gave up 8 bases and J gave up 5 bases, with 19 bases separating them. The CDR3 spells CASCWAGIEDQPQHF. As DNA, the CDR3 is TGTGCCAGCTGTTGGGCGGGAATAGAGGATCAGCCCCAGCATTTT.

This rearrangement joins TRBV6-5 to TRBJ1-1; no reliable D call. V was cut by 6 bases and J by 1 base, with 12 bases left in between. Per the germline V gene, CDR1 is MNHEY and CDR2 is SVGAGI. This CDR3 comprises 14 residues. The CDR3 DNA reads TGTGCCAGCAGCCCCCAGGACCGGAACACTGAAGCTTTCTTT. It codes for CASSPQDRNTEAFF.

The gene calls are TRBV6-5 and TRBJ1-3; 7 positions match TRBD1. CDR1 is MNHEY and CDR2 is SVGAGI in the germline V gene. With V trimmed by 4 bases and J by 0 bases, 6 bases remained unmatched. The CDR3 is 16 amino acids. This chain's CDR3 is CASSSGDRYSGNTIYF. The CDR3 DNA reads TGTGCCAGCAGTTCCGGGGACAGATACTCTGGAAACACCATATATTTT.

Concerning this clone: One end of the junction is discordant with germline, which a read error may explain. This chain links TRBV19 with TRBJ1-4; 10 nucleotides match TRBD1. CDR1 is LNHDA and CDR2 is SQIVND in the germline V gene (reference sequence). This CDR3 spans 14 amino acids. CDR3 nucleotides: TGTGCCAGTAGTAGGGGACAGGGGAATGCAAAACTGTTTTTT. Translating gives CASSRGQGNAKLFF.

The chain joins TRBV19 to TRBJ1-2; TRBD1 agrees at 9 bases. After removal of 3 bases from V and 5 bases from J, the junction contained 13 bases not matched to a gene. CDR1 LNHDA and CDR2 SQIVND come from the germline V gene (reference sequence). The CDR3 runs 17 residues. The CDR3 is CASSMIPGQGFRYGYTF. CDR3 coding DNA: TGTGCCAGTAGTATGATTCCGGGACAGGGCTTTCGGTATGGCTACACCTTC.

The genes are TRBV18 and TRBJ1-2, with 8 bases aligning to TRBD1. The CDR3 loop spans 14 amino acids. V lost 11 bases and J lost 0; bases outside the gene matches: 8. The germline CDR1 and CDR2 sequences are KGHSH and LQKENI. This CDR3 is CAGQGLEANYGYTF. The CDR3 DNA reads as TGTGCCGGACAGGGTCTGGAGGCTAACTATGGCTACACCTTC. The full variable domain, with the rest looked up from reference TRBV18 and TRBJ1-2, is NAGVMQNPRHLVRRRGQEARLRCSPMKGHSHVYWYRQLPEEGLKFMVYLQKENIIDESGMPKERFSAEFPKEGPSILRIQQVVRGDSAAYFCAGQGLEANYGYTFGSGTRLTVV.

This clone was picked up one time. The rearrangement links TRBV6-2 or TRBV6-3 to TRBJ1-1; 7 nucleotides match TRBD1. Trimming cost V 6 bases and J 4 bases; bases outside gene matches: 5. The germline CDR1 and CDR2 sequences are MNHEY and SVGEGT. This CDR3 contains 13 residues. The CDR3 DNA reads as TGTGCCAGCAGCCTTGGACAGGCCACTGAAGCTTTCTTT. Its translation is CASSLGQATEAFF.

This sequence joins TRBV5-1 and TRBJ1-2, with TRBD1 matching over 7 bases. The V segment lost 0 bases and the J segment 3 bases; nucleotides outside the gene matches: 8. Looked up from germline, CDR1 is SGHRS and CDR2 is YFSETQ. CDR3 size: 16 residues. The DNA of the CDR3 is TGCGCCAGCAGCTTGGTCTCCAGGGGGACGGACTATGGCTACACCTTC. This sequence encodes CASSLVSRGTDYGYTF.

This clone turned up a few times. The J gene is TRBJ2-7, the V gene TRBV6-6, with 11 bases aligning to TRBD1. The CDR3 extends over 14 amino acids. With 5 bases clipped from V and 0 bases from J, the junction kept 0 bases outside the gene matches. Germline values: CDR1 MNHNY, CDR2 SVGAGI (reference sequence). The CDR3 DNA follows: TGTGCCAGCAGTGGGACAGGGGGCTCCTACGAGCAGTACTTC. Residues: CASSGTGGSYEQYF.

As for this clone: Other DNA sequences in this sample translate to the same CDR3. CDR3: CSAREGETQYF. The CDR3 nucleotides are TGCAGTGCTAGAGAGGGTGAGACCCAGTACTTC. The V gene is TRBV20-1, the J gene TRBJ2-5, with D unresolved. There are 11 residues in the CDR3. V was trimmed by 0 bases and J by 5 bases, leaving 4 bases between them. Germline loops: CDR1 DFQATT, CDR2 SNEGSKA (reference sequence).

V is TRBV7-2 and J is TRBJ1-1; 7 bases align to TRBD1. V dropped 2 bases and J dropped 4; count of bases not matched to a gene: 7. CDR3 length equals 15 residues. CDR1 is SGHTA, CDR2 FQGNSA, per germline. CDR3 nucleotide sequence: TGTGCCAGCAGCTTATTTTCTCAGGGGGGCACTGAAGCTTTCTTT. Residues: CASSLFSQGGTEAFF.

This clone was detected only once. The gene calls are TRBV11-2 and TRBJ1-1, with a weak D call TRBD1 (5 bases). The CDR3 runs to 14 residues. With 3 bases removed from V and 0 bases from J, the gap between germline ends came to 8 bases. The germline gives CDR1 SGHAT, CDR2 FQNNGV. CDR3 protein: CASSFARVNTEAFF. The CDR3 bases are TGTGCCAGCAGCTTCGCCAGGGTGAACACTGAAGCTTTCTTT.

This rearrangement joins TRBV14 to TRBJ2-7; D uncertain. The CDR3 contains 12 residues. In germline, CDR1 is SGHDN, CDR2 FVKESK. With 2 bases removed from V and 5 bases from J, the gap between germline ends came to 7 bases. In DNA, the CDR3 is TGTGCCAGCAGCCAATCCAGCCACGAGCAGTACTTC. Translation gives CASSQSSHEQYF.

J is TRBJ2-2 and V is TRBV6-5; D call uncertain. The V gene's germline CDR1 is MNHEY and CDR2 SVGAGI. The CDR3 is 12 amino acids. V lost 6 bases and J lost 1, with 3 bases in between. CDR3 amino acids: CASRRNTGELFF. The CDR3 bases are TGTGCCAGCAGGCGGAACACCGGGGAGCTGTTTTTT.

The V and J genes are TRBV6-1 and TRBJ1-6; D gene unclear. Germline V gene sequence: CDR1 MNHNS, CDR2 SASEGT. The CDR3 runs 16 residues. With 2 bases removed from V and 0 bases from J, the gap between germline ends came to 8 bases. Written as DNA, the CDR3 is TGTGCCAGCAGTGAATTTGGGAGCTCCTATAATTCACCCCTCCACTTT. This sequence encodes CASSEFGSSYNSPLHF.

This sequence joins TRBV7-9 and TRBJ2-7, with 9 nucleotides matching TRBD1. The length of the CDR3 is 17 residues. V was clipped by 7 bases and J by 4 bases; unmatched bases: 17. Germline V gene data show CDR1 as SEHNR and CDR2 as FQNEAQ (reference sequence). The CDR3 sequence is CASTPWGDRDREYEQYF. In DNA form, the CDR3 reads TGTGCCAGCACCCCATGGGGCGACCGGGACAGGGAATACGAGCAGTACTTC.